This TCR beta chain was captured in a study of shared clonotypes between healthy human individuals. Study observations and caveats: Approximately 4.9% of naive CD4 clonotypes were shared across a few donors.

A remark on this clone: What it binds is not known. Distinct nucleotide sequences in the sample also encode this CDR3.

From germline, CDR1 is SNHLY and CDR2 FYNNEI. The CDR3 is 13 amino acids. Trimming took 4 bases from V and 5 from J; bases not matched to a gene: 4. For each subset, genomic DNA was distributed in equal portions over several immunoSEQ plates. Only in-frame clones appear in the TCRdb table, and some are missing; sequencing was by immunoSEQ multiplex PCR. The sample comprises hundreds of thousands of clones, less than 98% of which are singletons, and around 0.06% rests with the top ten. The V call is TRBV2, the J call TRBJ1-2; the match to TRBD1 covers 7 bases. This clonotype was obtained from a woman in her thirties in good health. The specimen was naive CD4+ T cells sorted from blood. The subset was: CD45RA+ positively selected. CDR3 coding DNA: TGTGCCAGCAGTGCCGACAGGGAGTATGGCTACACCTTC. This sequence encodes CASSADREYGYTF.